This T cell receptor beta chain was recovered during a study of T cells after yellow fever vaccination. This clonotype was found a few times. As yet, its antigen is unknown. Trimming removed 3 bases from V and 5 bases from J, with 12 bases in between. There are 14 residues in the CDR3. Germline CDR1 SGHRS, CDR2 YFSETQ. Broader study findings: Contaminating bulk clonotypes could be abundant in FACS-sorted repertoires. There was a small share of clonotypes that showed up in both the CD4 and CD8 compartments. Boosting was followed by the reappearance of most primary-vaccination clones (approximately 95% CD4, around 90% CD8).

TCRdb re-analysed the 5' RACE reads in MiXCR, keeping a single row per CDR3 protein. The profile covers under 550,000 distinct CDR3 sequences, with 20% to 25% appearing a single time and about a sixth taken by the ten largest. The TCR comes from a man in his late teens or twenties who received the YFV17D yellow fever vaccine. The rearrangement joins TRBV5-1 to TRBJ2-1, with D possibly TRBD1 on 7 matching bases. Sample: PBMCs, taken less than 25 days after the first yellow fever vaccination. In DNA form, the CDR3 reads TGCGCCAGCAGCTGGGGGGACAGAAACAATGAGCAGTTCTTC. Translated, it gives CASSWGDRNNEQFF. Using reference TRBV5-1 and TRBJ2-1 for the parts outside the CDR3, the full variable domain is KAGVTQTPRYLIKTRGQQVTLSCSPISGHRSVSWYQQTPGQGLQFLFEYFSETQRNKGNFPGRFSGRQFSNSRSEMNVSTLELGDSALYLCASSWGDRNNEQFFGPGTRLTVL.